Following are 20 T cell receptor beta chains from one sample sequenced in a study of blood T cells in healthy people across ages. The authors ran a second PCR of roughly 6 to 12 cycles using a sample-barcoded 5' primer and a J-beta primer mix. MiXCR was run by TCRdb on the 5' RACE reads, yielding one entry per CDR3 protein. There are just over 800,000 distinct CDR3 sequences in the sample; 62% occur only once, and 28% lies in the top ten. Specimen: blood. The receptors here all came from a man younger than 40 in good health.

The V call is TRBV6-2 or TRBV6-3, the J call TRBJ2-1; 8 positions agree with TRBD1. Germline V gene data show CDR1 as MNHEY and CDR2 as SVGEGT. The CDR3 covers 15 residues. J gave up 7 bases and V 2 bases, and 7 bases lay outside the gene matches. The CDR3 sequence is CASSYVNRGRNEQFF. The CDR3 DNA sequence: TGTGCCAGCAGTTACGTAAACAGGGGGAGGAATGAGCAGTTCTTC.

The genes are TRBV20-1 and TRBJ2-3, with 9 bases lining up with TRBD2. CDR1 and CDR2 (germline): DFQATT, SNEGSKA (reference sequence). V lost 2 bases and J lost 1; bases outside the gene matches: 13. The CDR3 runs to 18 residues. CDR3 sequence: CSARSQAGGTGGTDTQYF. The CDR3 nucleotides read TGCAGTGCTAGAAGCCAAGCGGGGGGCACGGGGGGCACAGATACGCAGTATTTT.

This clonotype appeared a single time. The genes are TRBV28 and TRBJ2-5; D is uncertain. The CDR3 is made up of 14 amino acids. V lost 6 bases and J 5 bases, leaving 16 bases between the germline ends. Looked up from germline, CDR1 is MDHEN and CDR2 is SYDVKM. CDR3 protein: CASRLPSMGETQYF. CDR3 nucleotide sequence: TGTGCCAGCAGGTTACCCTCCATGGGGGAGACCCAGTACTTC.

CDR3 DNA: TGCAGTGCTGCCCGGGACGGGCCCTACGAGCAGTACTTC. This sequence encodes CSAARDGPYEQYF. The chain links TRBV20-1 to TRBJ2-4, with D perhaps assigned TRBD1 or TRBD2 (5 bases each). Near its end, the DNA agrees better with TRBJ2-7, so the J call may be wrong. This CDR3 has 13 residues. Germline assignment: CDR1 DFQATT and CDR2 SNEGSKA (reference sequence).

This clonotype was seen a handful of times. The chain joins TRBV5-1 to TRBJ2-5; weak D call: TRBD1 (6 bases). The closer fit of TRBJ2-7 to the DNA end suggests the J call may be wrong. The CDR3 sequence is 14 residues long. CDR1 is SGHRS, CDR2 YFSETQ, per germline. For the CDR3, the DNA is TGCGCCAGCAGCCTTGGACAGACCTCTGGCGAGCAGTACTTC. It codes for CASSLGQTSGEQYF.

This clonotype was picked up one time. This chain uses TRBV20-1 with TRBJ2-1; 8 positions match TRBD2. The V gene's germline CDR1 is DFQATT and CDR2 SNEGSKA (reference sequence). The trim removed 5 bases at V and 8 bases at J, leaving 14 bases unmatched. The CDR3 sequence is 15 residues long. The DNA of the CDR3 is TGCAGTGCTGGGTTAGCGGGGAACGCTGTCGATGAGCAGTTCTTC. It encodes CSAGLAGNAVDEQFF.

The rearrangement joins TRBV20-1 to TRBJ1-2; D ambiguous. The germline V and J ends were trimmed by 3 bases and 1 base, with 9 bases remaining between them. Germline CDR1 DFQATT, CDR2 SNEGSKA (reference sequence). The CDR3 runs to 13 residues. CDR3 sequence (DNA): TGCAGTGCTAGCAGTACCAATAACTATGGCTACACCTTC. Translating it yields CSASSTNNYGYTF.

The chain carries TRBV20-1 and TRBJ2-4; D may be TRBD1 (5 bases). Per germline, CDR1 DFQATT and CDR2 SNEGSKA (reference sequence). V gave up 3 bases and J gave up 13 bases, with 19 bases separating them. This CDR3 has 13 residues. The CDR3 region is CSARLGRAREQYF. CDR3 sequence (DNA): TGCAGTGCTAGGTTAGGCAGGGCCCGAGAGCAGTACTTC.

The chain links TRBV4-2 to TRBJ1-5; D is possibly TRBD1 (5 bases). With 0 bases removed from V and 3 bases from J, the gap between germline ends came to 12 bases. Germline V CDR1 and CDR2: LGHNA, YNFKEQ. The CDR3 has 16 residues. DNA for the CDR3: TGTGCCAGCAGCCAAGATCACGGGGGGGTCAATCAGCCCCAGCATTTT. As protein: CASSQDHGGVNQPQHF.

The chain has TRBV15 and TRBJ2-7, with 7 bases that match TRBD1. The CDR3 loop spans 14 amino acids. Germline V lookup: CDR1 LNHNV, CDR2 YYDKDF (reference sequence). The V segment lost 2 bases and the J segment 4 bases; nucleotides outside the gene matches: 5. CDR3 bases: TGTGCCACCAGCAGAACCGGGACAGCATACGAGCAGTACTTC. This sequence encodes CATSRTGTAYEQYF.

A remark on this clonotype: The junction does not match germline at one end; this may be a read error. The J gene is TRBJ2-1, the V gene TRBV4-3, with unresolved D. CDR1 is LGHNA, CDR2 YSLEER, per germline. The CDR3 has 15 amino acids. This CDR3 reads CASSVAHGVYSEQFF. Written as DNA, the CDR3 is TGCGCCAGCAGTGTGGCGCATGGAGTCTACAGTGAGCAGTTCTTC.

The chain uses TRBV7-3 and TRBJ1-2; 8 positions agree with TRBD1. Looked up from germline, CDR1 is SGHTA and CDR2 is FQGTGA. CDR3 size: 13 residues. V trimming: 5 bases; J trimming: 7 bases; junction bases outside the gene matches: 6. The CDR3 sequence: CASSTQGASGYTF. In nucleotides, the CDR3 is TGTGCCAGCAGCACCCAGGGGGCCAGTGGCTACACCTTC.

This clonotype has a handful of counts. V and J are TRBV12-3 or TRBV12-4 and TRBJ2-3; D ambiguous. The CDR3 extends over 13 amino acids. The ends were cut back, 7 bases at V and 2 bases at J, with 10 bases in the middle. The chain's CDR3 is CASTLGNTDTQYF. For the CDR3, the DNA is TGTGCCAGCACCCTGGGCAACACAGATACGCAGTATTTT.

This clonotype was observed a few times. This chain uses TRBV5-5 with TRBJ2-6, with D perhaps TRBD1 (6 bases). The CDR3 runs 15 residues. Trimming took 1 base from V and 4 from J, leaving 9 bases between them. CDR1 SGHKS and CDR2 YYEKEE come from the germline V gene (reference sequence). CDR3 in amino acids: CASSLQGNGANVLTF. As DNA, the CDR3 is TGTGCCAGCAGCTTGCAGGGGAACGGGGCCAACGTCCTGACTTTC.

The chain joins TRBV9 to TRBJ2-5; TRBD2 matches at 8 bases. The end of the DNA is better explained by TRBJ2-7, so the J call may be wrong. The germline V gene has CDR1 SGDLS and CDR2 YYNGEE. This CDR3 comprises 15 residues. CDR3 amino acids: CASSVLAGGLYEQYF. The CDR3 DNA reads as TGTGCCAGCAGCGTCCTTGCGGGGGGTCTATACGAGCAGTACTTC.

J is TRBJ2-2 and V is TRBV7-9; tentative D call: TRBD1 (5 bases). The CDR3 is 15 residues long. Germline V gene data show CDR1 as SEHNR and CDR2 as FQNEAQ (reference sequence). V dropped 5 bases and J dropped 6 bases, with 16 bases sitting between them. The CDR3 here is CASSPGHRLSGELFF. CDR3 DNA sequence: TGTGCCAGCAGCCCTGGACATCGCCTTTCCGGGGAGCTGTTTTTT. The full variable domain, completed using reference TRBV7-9 and TRBJ2-2, is DTGVSQNPRHKITKRGQNVTFRCDPISEHNRLYWYRQTLGQGPEFLTYFQNEAQLEKSRLLSDRFSAERPKGSFSTLEIQRTEQGDSAMYLCASSPGHRLSGELFFGEGSRLTVL.

This clonotype was picked up a small number of times. The chain joins TRBV4-3 to TRBJ2-1; no clear D. The V and J ends lost 4 bases and 3 bases respectively, with 7 bases between them. Germline CDR1 reads LGHNA; CDR2 reads YSLEER. This CDR3 has 13 residues. CDR3: CASSRQNYNEQFF. Here the CDR3 DNA reads TGCGCCAGCAGCCGGCAGAACTACAATGAGCAGTTCTTC.

The chain is built from TRBV20-1 and TRBJ1-1; tentative D call: TRBD1 (5 bases). CDR3 size: 11 residues. CDR1 is DFQATT and CDR2 is SNEGSKA in the germline V gene (reference sequence). Trimming left V 6 bases short and J 5 bases short, with 10 bases between. CDR3 residues: CSAPTETEAFF. Written as DNA, the CDR3 is TGCAGTGCCCCGACAGAGACTGAAGCTTTCTTT.

This clonotype was recorded a few times. The chain couples TRBV20-1 to TRBJ2-4, with no clear D. Trimming left V 3 bases short and J 9 bases short, with 9 bases between. This CDR3 is 11 amino acids long. Germline CDR1 DFQATT, CDR2 SNEGSKA (reference sequence). In DNA, the CDR3 is TGCAGTGCTAGGGCGACATCCATTCAGTACTTC. Protein: CSARATSIQYF.

The chain is built from TRBV27 and TRBJ2-7, with 8 bases that match TRBD1. Losses at the gene ends were 3 bases for V and 0 bases for J; bases not matched to a gene: 7. The germline V gene encodes CDR1 MNHEY and CDR2 SMNVEV (reference sequence). The CDR3 contains 16 residues. CDR3 DNA sequence: TGTGCCAGCAGTTTTTGGGGACAGGACTTCTCCTACGAGCAGTACTTC. Amino acid sequence: CASSFWGQDFSYEQYF.